The clone carrying this T cell receptor (beta chain) has only one observation. In the original workflow: The assay estimated nucleated cells by amplifying reference gene primers. Here immunoSEQ multiplex PCR was the method, and the copy in TCRdb shows in-frame clones only, minus some. V and J calls and clone size follow that table, whereas D and trimming were derived from the DNA. The sample yields some 150,000 clones, about nine tenths seen once. These data come from a study of blood T cell repertoires in COVID-19. Trimming took off 3 bases at V and 5 bases at J, with 17 bases between the two ends. There are 15 residues in the CDR3. In germline, CDR1 is GTSNPN, CDR2 SVGIG (reference sequence).

The source material was peripheral blood. The sequence was obtained from a woman aged 45-65 years with acute or convalescent COVID-19. The V gene is TRBV30, the J gene TRBJ1-5; D may be TRBD1 (5 bases). The CDR3 DNA reads TGTGCCTGGAGCACGGGACTGTCACCTTATCAGCCCCAGCATTTT. As protein: CAWSTGLSPYQPQHF.